A selection of T cell receptor beta chains follows, all from one sample in a study of blood T cell repertoires in COVID-19. Profiled with immunoSEQ multiplex PCR; TCRdb holds only in-frame clones, not every one. The data hold under 200,000 clones, with around 86% observed a single time. The sequencing sample was made of peripheral blood. The receptor set was obtained from a man aged 65 to 85 with acute or convalescent COVID-19. Each CDR3 is given with its conserved first and last residue. Each record gives: clone size, J gene, D gene, V gene, CDR3 DNA, CDR3 protein. D genes are given only for firm matches. Part of the rows lack a size; the others show once, few, many or a class for expanded clones.

NA	TRBJ2-1	TRBD2	TRBV6-5	TGTGCCAGCAGTTCGACTAGCGGGGGGTATGCTGAGCAGTTCTTC	CASSSTSGGYAEQFF
NA	TRBJ2-7	NA	TRBV6-2/TRBV6-3	TGTGCCAGCAGTTACTTATACGAGCAGTACTTC	CASSYLYEQYF
NA	TRBJ2-1	TRBD1	TRBV3-1/TRBV3-2	TGTGCCAGCAGCCAAGTAGAGGACAGGGGGCGCGGAAATGAGCAGTTCTTC	CASSQVEDRGRGNEQFF
NA	TRBJ2-1	NA	TRBV5-1	TGCGCCACCAGCCCTCAGCGGGTCACCTACAATGAGCAGTTCTTC	CATSPQRVTYNEQFF
NA	TRBJ1-1	NA	TRBV6-2/TRBV6-3	TGTGCCAGCAGCCGCCCCCCCGGAGGGCTGAACACTGAAGCTTTCTTT	CASSRPPGGLNTEAFF
few	TRBJ1-2	TRBD1	TRBV29-1	TGCAGCGCATTGGGACAGTTGCCTGGCTACACCTTC	CSALGQLPGYTF
NA	TRBJ2-5	NA	TRBV7-2	TGTGCCAGCAGTTATAACTCAGGGGGGGAGACCCAGTACTTC	CASSYNSGGETQYF
once	TRBJ1-5	NA	TRBV4-2	TGTGCCAGCAGCCTAGGGGATAGCAATCAGCCCCAGCATTTT	CASSLGDSNQPQHF
NA	TRBJ2-1	TRBD2	TRBV7-3	TGTGCCAGCAGCGCGTTAGCGGGGGATAGCTCCTACAATGAGCAGTTCTTC	CASSALAGDSSYNEQFF
once	TRBJ1-4	TRBD1	TRBV5-1	TGCGCCAGCAGCCCGGGACAGGAAGGTGAAAAACTATTTTTT	CASSPGQEGEKLFF
once	TRBJ1-4	NA	TRBV7-2	TGTGCCAGCGCGCCGGTCCCCGTGGAAAAACTGTTTTTT	CASAPVPVEKLFF
NA	TRBJ1-6	NA	TRBV6-5	TGTGCCAGCAGTACCCTAGGAAATTCACCCCTCCACTTT	CASSTLGNSPLHF
NA	TRBJ2-1	TRBD2	TRBV10-3	TGTGCCATCAGTGGCTCAGCGGGGGGAACCTACAATGAGCAGTTCTTC	CAISGSAGGTYNEQFF
NA	TRBJ2-3	TRBD1	TRBV28	TGTGCCAGCAAATCTAGGGGGCCTGTCACAGATACGCAGTATTTT	CASKSRGPVTDTQYF
NA	TRBJ2-3	TRBD2	TRBV19	TGTGCCAGTAGTATAGGTTATTGGGGGGTAGCGGGAGTTACAGATACGCAGTATTTT	CASSIGYWGVAGVTDTQYF
NA	TRBJ2-2	NA	TRBV6-5	TGTGCCAGCAGACGAACTCTGAACACCGGGGAGCTGTTTTTT	CASRRTLNTGELFF
NA	TRBJ2-1	TRBD2	TRBV7-9	TGTGCCAGCAAAGGCTGGACTAGCGGCTCCAATGAGCAGTTCTTC	CASKGWTSGSNEQFF
many	TRBJ2-3	NA	TRBV11-3	TGTGCCAGCAGCTTTCAGGGGACAGATACGCAGTATTTT	CASSFQGTDTQYF
NA	TRBJ2-1	NA	TRBV11-2	TGTGCCAGCAGCTCGGGACAAAACAATGAGCAGTTCTTC	CASSSGQNNEQFF